This TCR beta chain came from a study of blood T cells in healthy people across ages. V dropped 5 bases and J dropped 3 bases, with 13 bases sitting between them. The CDR3 consists of 14 residues. Germline CDR1 SGHVS, CDR2 FQNEAQ. A J-beta primer mix and a sample-barcoded 5' primer were used in a second PCR of roughly 7 to 12 cycles. Each cDNA was tagged by a template-switch adaptor containing 12 random nucleotides. TCRdb re-analysed the 5' RACE reads in MiXCR, keeping a single row per CDR3 protein. The sample lists over 500,000 distinct CDR3 sequences, about 29% occurring once. The data also belong to a second study, concerning T cells of mothers and their children. That paper notes: Relative to unrelated pairs, biologically related mother-child dyads exhibited marginally greater, non-significant overlap.

The source is a boy aged 2 to 9 in good health. The V call is TRBV7-8, the J call TRBJ2-5; perhaps TRBD2 as D (6 bases). Material for sequencing was blood. For the CDR3, the DNA is TGTGCCAGCAGCCGGATGACTAGAAAAGAGACCCAGTACTTC. Its protein product is CASSRMTRKETQYF.